The 25 T cell receptor beta chains below come from one sample, sequenced in a study of blood T cell repertoires in COVID-19. Using immunoSEQ multiplex PCR, the repertoire was profiled, and TCRdb retains in-frame clones only, with some absent. The sample includes 430,000 or so clones, over 85% of them seen just once. The sequenced sample consisted of peripheral blood. The receptors shown here come from a man younger than 35 with COVID-19, enrolled during active disease.

V gene TRBV7-3 combines with J gene TRBJ2-1; 14 bases map to TRBD2. Trimming removed 5 bases from V and 0 bases from J; junction bases left unmatched: 6. Germline V gene sequence: CDR1 SGHTA, CDR2 FQGTGA. The CDR3 totals 18 residues. The CDR3 nucleotides read TGTGCCAGCAGCCAAGGGACTAGCGGGGGTAGCTCCTACAATGAGCAGTTCTTC. This sequence encodes CASSQGTSGGSSYNEQFF.

This CDR3 reads CASSQVQGRTETQYF. For the CDR3, the DNA is TGCGCCAGCAGCCAAGTGCAGGGGAGAACAGAGACCCAGTACTTC. The genes are TRBV4-1 and TRBJ2-5; perhaps TRBD1 as D (6 bases). This CDR3 is built from 15 residues. Per germline, CDR1 MGHRA and CDR2 YSYEKL. V was trimmed by 1 base and J by 4 bases, leaving 13 bases between them.

This chain connects TRBV6-5 to TRBJ2-7; a weak D match, TRBD1 (5 bases). Germline-derived CDR1 and CDR2 are MNHEY and SVGAGI. The CDR3 is 15 amino acids. Trimming pared 6 bases from V and 0 bases from J, leaving 15 bases between. The CDR3 DNA reads TGTGCCAGCAGCCAGACAGATACGGGCTCCTACGAGCAGTACTTC. It yields the protein CASSQTDTGSYEQYF.

V is TRBV5-1 and J is TRBJ2-7; maybe TRBD2 (5 bases). The CDR3 consists of 13 residues. Trimming pared 3 bases from V and 8 bases from J, leaving 15 bases between. Germline V CDR1 and CDR2: SGHRS, YFSETQ. CDR3 sequence: CASSYGPDFQQYF. CDR3 sequence (DNA): TGCGCCAGCAGCTATGGACCGGACTTCCAGCAGTACTTC.

This rearrangement joins TRBV7-9 to TRBJ2-1, with 12 bases aligning to TRBD2. J lost 4 bases, V lost 5 bases, and 6 bases had no gene match. The CDR3 spans 16 residues. Germline V gene sequence: CDR1 SEHNR, CDR2 FQNEAQ (reference sequence). The CDR3 region has the DNA TGTGCCAGCAGCCCTAGCGGGGGGGCTAAATACAATGAGCAGTTCTTC. Translated, it gives CASSPSGGAKYNEQFF.

This chain uses TRBV6-5 with TRBJ1-5; D gene unclear. The CDR3 has 14 amino acids. The ends were cut back, 4 bases at V and 1 base at J, with 8 bases in the middle. The V gene's germline CDR1 is MNHEY and CDR2 SVGAGI. The CDR3 spells CASSSQASNQPQHF. In nucleotides, the CDR3 is TGTGCCAGCAGTTCTCAAGCGAGCAATCAGCCCCAGCATTTT.

The chain carries TRBV7-9 and TRBJ2-5, with D perhaps matching TRBD1 (7 bases). V was shortened by 5 bases and J by 1 base, with 11 bases between the two germline ends. The CDR3 runs to 14 residues. Per the germline V gene, CDR1 is SEHNR and CDR2 is FQNEAQ (reference sequence). CDR3 loop: CASSAGTVQETQYF. CDR3 bases: TGTGCCAGCAGCGCGGGGACAGTCCAAGAGACCCAGTACTTC.

This sequence joins TRBV5-4 and TRBJ2-3; 10 positions agree with TRBD1. The V gene's germline CDR1 is SGHNT and CDR2 YYREEE (reference sequence). This CDR3 region has 15 residues. V shed 4 bases and J 2 bases; nucleotides not matched to a gene: 4. Here the CDR3 reads CASSLGQGNTDTQYF. CDR3 DNA sequence: TGTGCCAGCAGCCTGGGACAGGGGAACACAGATACGCAGTATTTT.

This clone was seen just once. The chain couples TRBV11-3 to TRBJ1-4, with D possibly being TRBD1 (5 bases). CDR1 is SGHNT and CDR2 is YENEEA in the germline V gene. This CDR3 region has 14 residues. Trimming removed 6 bases from V and 5 bases from J, with 13 bases in between. Written as DNA, the CDR3 is TGTGCCAGCAGAGGGGAAAAGCCCAATGAAAAACTGTTTTTT. This codes for CASRGEKPNEKLFF. Based on the CDR3 plus reference TRBV11-3 and TRBJ1-4, the full variable domain is EAGVVQSPRYKIIEKKQPVAFWCNPISGHNTLYWYLQNLGQGPELLIRYENEEAVDDSQLPKDRFSAERLKGVDSTLKIQPAELGDSAVYLCASRGEKPNEKLFFGSGTQLSVL.

This sequence joins TRBV7-9 and TRBJ2-3; D may be TRBD1 (5 bases). The V end lost 3 bases, the J end lost 6 bases, and 25 bases lay between the germline ends. The germline V gene encodes CDR1 SEHNR and CDR2 FQNEAQ (reference sequence). The CDR3 has 18 amino acids. Written as DNA, the CDR3 is TGTGCCAGCAGCTTTTTTTCTTATGGTCGCAGGGAAATTGATACGCAGTATTTT. Its translation is CASSFFSYGRREIDTQYF.

The CDR3 coding sequence is TGTGCCAGCAAAAAATTCCGGGACAGATTATACGAGCAGTACTTC. Its translation: CASKKFRDRLYEQYF. This sequence joins TRBV28 and TRBJ2-7, with TRBD1 matching 7 bases. In germline, CDR1 is MDHEN, CDR2 SYDVKM. There are 15 residues in the CDR3. The junction had 13 bases not matched to a gene; V was cut back by 7 bases and J by 4 bases. Full variable domain (missing parts from reference TRBV28 and TRBJ2-7): DVKVTQSSRYLVKRTGEKVFLECVQDMDHENMFWYRQDPGLGLRLIYFSYDVKMKEKGDIPEGYSVSREKKERFSLILESASTNQTSMYLCASKKFRDRLYEQYFGPGTRLTVT.

Note on this clone: The sample carries other DNA sequences with the same CDR3. The rearrangement joins TRBV10-2 to TRBJ1-5; no clear D gene. With 7 bases removed from V and 10 bases from J, the gap between germline ends came to 17 bases. Germline-derived CDR1 and CDR2 are WSHSY and SAAADI. The length of the CDR3 is 13 residues. As DNA, the CDR3 is TGCGCCAGCACCCCGGGGTCGGGTCAACCCCAGCATTTT. The encoded protein is CASTPGSGQPQHF.

This clone was picked up one time. The chain uses TRBV5-1 and TRBJ1-2; TRBD1 matches at 12 bases. Germline V lookup: CDR1 SGHRS, CDR2 YFSETQ. The CDR3 contains 16 residues. With 2 bases clipped from V and 8 bases from J, the junction kept 10 bases outside the gene matches. The DNA of the CDR3 is TGCGCCAGCAGCTTTAATCAGGGACAGGGGGCTGGAGGCTACACCTTC. Its translation: CASSFNQGQGAGGYTF.

Only one count was recorded for this clone. This rearrangement joins TRBV5-5 to TRBJ2-7, with D maybe TRBD1 (7 bases). Germline lookup yields CDR1 SGHKS and CDR2 YYEKEE (reference sequence). Trimming shortened V by 0 bases and J by 5 bases, and 12 bases separated the two germline ends. CDR3 size: 14 residues. CDR3: CASSLDRGGHEQYF. CDR3 bases: TGTGCCAGCAGCTTGGACAGGGGAGGCCACGAGCAGTACTTC.

The rearrangement joins TRBV13 to TRBJ2-3; D is possibly TRBD1 (5 bases). CDR1 and CDR2 (germline): PRHDT, FYEKMQ (reference sequence). The CDR3 has 14 residues. V lost 7 bases and J lost 4, with 15 bases in between. The CDR3 is CASISGISPDTQYF. CDR3 coding DNA: TGTGCCAGCATATCAGGGATCTCCCCAGATACGCAGTATTTT.

The chain joins TRBV6-2 or TRBV6-3 to TRBJ2-3, with D uncertain. Germline V gives CDR1 MNHEY, CDR2 SVGEGT. Trimming cost V 2 bases and J 9 bases, with 9 bases left between them. CDR3 length: 12 residues. The CDR3 bases are TGTGCCAGCAGTTACCCCCCTATGACGCAGTATTTT. Its protein product is CASSYPPMTQYF.

As concerns this clone: The sample holds other DNA sequences that translate to the same CDR3. The chain combines TRBV3-1 (or the pseudogene TRBV3-2) with TRBJ2-7, with 14 bases identical to TRBD2. J gave up 0 bases and V 4 bases, and 2 bases lay outside the gene matches. The germline V gene has CDR1 LGHDT and CDR2 YNNKEL (reference sequence). This CDR3 contains 16 residues. This CDR3 is CASSRGTSGSSYEQYF. The CDR3 DNA is TGTGCCAGCAGCCGTGGGACTAGCGGGAGCTCCTACGAGCAGTACTTC.

Only a few counts were recorded for this clone. For the CDR3, the DNA is TGTGCCAGCAGTCAACTGGCGGGGAACACTGAAGCTTTCTTT. Translation: CASSQLAGNTEAFF. The rearrangement joins TRBV6-4 to TRBJ1-1; D is unclear. Looked up from germline, CDR1 is MRHNA and CDR2 is SNTAGT. Trimming pared 5 bases from V and 1 base from J, leaving 11 bases between. The CDR3 extends over 14 amino acids.

The V gene is TRBV19, the J gene TRBJ1-2; TRBD1 aligns across 7 bases. V gave up 3 bases and J gave up 5 bases; unmatched junction bases: 9. This CDR3 is built from 15 residues. Germline V gene lookup returns CDR1 LNHDA and CDR2 SQIVND (reference sequence). The CDR3 DNA follows: TGTGCCAGTAGTATCCCGAGGGACAGAAGATATGGCTACACCTTC. This sequence encodes CASSIPRDRRYGYTF.

With regard to this clone: A read error may account for a junction end that differs from germline. The gene calls are TRBV6-1 and TRBJ2-5, with D perhaps matching TRBD1 (6 bases). CDR3 length: 19 amino acids. In germline, CDR1 is MNHNS, CDR2 SASEGT. The CDR3 sequence: CASSESPTGPRVLQETQYF. For the CDR3, the DNA is TGTGCTAGCAGTGAGAGCCCAACAGGGCCTAGGGTTCTCCAAGAGACCCAGTACTTC.

The chain recombines TRBV6-9 with TRBJ2-3, with D possibly matching TRBD1 (6 bases). Trimming cost V 0 bases and J 5 bases, with 18 bases left between them. Germline-derived CDR1 and CDR2 are MNHGY and SVAAGI. The CDR3 runs to 17 residues. This chain's CDR3 is CASSYSPELGGGDTQYF. CDR3 in DNA: TGTGCCAGCAGTTATTCCCCAGAACTAGGGGGTGGAGATACGCAGTATTTT.

The chain employs TRBV30 and TRBJ2-1, with 11 bases aligning to TRBD2. The CDR3 loop spans 15 amino acids. Germline V gene data show CDR1 as GTSNPN and CDR2 as SVGIG (reference sequence). Unmatched junction bases numbered 9, after V lost 3 bases and J lost 8 bases. CDR3 loop: CAWRDSGRASYEQFF. CDR3 bases: TGTGCCTGGAGGGATAGCGGGAGGGCTAGCTATGAGCAGTTCTTC.

The chain recombines TRBV18 with TRBJ1-2; D is perhaps TRBD1 (6 bases). The CDR3 length is 14 residues. Trimming shortened V by 3 bases and J by 4 bases, and 12 bases separated the two germline ends. Germline V gene sequence: CDR1 KGHSH, CDR2 LQKENI. CDR3 amino acids: CASSPPGVGYGYTF. DNA of the CDR3: TGTGCCAGCTCACCGCCAGGGGTCGGCTATGGCTACACCTTC.

The chain links TRBV6-5 to TRBJ2-1; no definite D call. CDR1 is MNHEY and CDR2 is SVGAGI in the germline V gene. The CDR3 totals 11 residues. The V gene lost 9 bases and the J gene lost 10 bases, with 13 bases spanning the gap. CDR3 residues: CASSPLAEQFF. CDR3 DNA: TGTGCCAGTTCCCCCTTAGCAGAGCAGTTCTTC.

The rearrangement uses TRBV18 and TRBJ2-5; 8 nucleotides line up with TRBD2. The CDR3 totals 15 residues. After removal of 1 base from V and 5 bases from J, the junction contained 6 bases not matched to a gene. Germline loops: CDR1 KGHSH, CDR2 LQKENI. DNA of the CDR3: TGTGCCAGCTCACCACAAGCGGGGGCCACGGAGACCCAGTACTTC. Its translation: CASSPQAGATETQYF.